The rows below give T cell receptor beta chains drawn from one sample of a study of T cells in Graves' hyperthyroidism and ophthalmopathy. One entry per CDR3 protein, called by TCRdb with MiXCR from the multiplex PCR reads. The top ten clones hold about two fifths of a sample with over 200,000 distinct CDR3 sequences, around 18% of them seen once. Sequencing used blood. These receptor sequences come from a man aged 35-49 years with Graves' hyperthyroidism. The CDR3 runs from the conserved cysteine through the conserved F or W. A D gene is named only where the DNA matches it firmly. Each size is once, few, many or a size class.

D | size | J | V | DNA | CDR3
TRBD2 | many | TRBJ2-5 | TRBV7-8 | TGTGCCAGCAGCCAGGGACTAGCGGCTGGGGGGGAGACCCAGTACTTC | CASSQGLAAGGETQYF
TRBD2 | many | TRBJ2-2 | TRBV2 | TGTGCCAGCAGGACCGGGACTAGCGGGGTCTATCCCGGGGAGCTGTTTTTT | CASRTGTSGVYPGELFF
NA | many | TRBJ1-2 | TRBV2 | TGTGCCAGCAGTGAAGTGGGGAGTAACTATGGCTACACCTTC | CASSEVGSNYGYTF
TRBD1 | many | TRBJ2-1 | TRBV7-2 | TGTGCCAGCAGCTTAGTAGGAGGGTCAGGGGGCAAGTTCTTC | CASSLVGGSGGKFF
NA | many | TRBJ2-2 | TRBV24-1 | TGTGCCACCAGTGATTTGAACAGGGAAACCGGGGAGCTGTTTTTT | CATSDLNRETGELFF
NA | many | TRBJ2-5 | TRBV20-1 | TGCAGTGCTAGAGTGGGTAGGACCCAAGAGACCCAGTACTTC | CSARVGRTQETQYF
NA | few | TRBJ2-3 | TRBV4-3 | TGCGCCAGCAGCCAAGGAAGAGGTAGCACAGATACGCAGTATTTT | CASSQGRGSTDTQYF
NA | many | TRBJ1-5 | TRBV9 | TGTGCCAGCGGGGACGGGCACAATCAGCCCCAGCATTTT | CASGDGHNQPQHF
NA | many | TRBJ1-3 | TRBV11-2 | TGTGCCAGCAGCTTTACAGCCGTAGGAAACACCATATATTTT | CASSFTAVGNTIYF
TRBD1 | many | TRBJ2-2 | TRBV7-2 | TGTGCCAGCAGCAGACAGGGGTCGGCCGGGGAGCTGTTTTTT | CASSRQGSAGELFF